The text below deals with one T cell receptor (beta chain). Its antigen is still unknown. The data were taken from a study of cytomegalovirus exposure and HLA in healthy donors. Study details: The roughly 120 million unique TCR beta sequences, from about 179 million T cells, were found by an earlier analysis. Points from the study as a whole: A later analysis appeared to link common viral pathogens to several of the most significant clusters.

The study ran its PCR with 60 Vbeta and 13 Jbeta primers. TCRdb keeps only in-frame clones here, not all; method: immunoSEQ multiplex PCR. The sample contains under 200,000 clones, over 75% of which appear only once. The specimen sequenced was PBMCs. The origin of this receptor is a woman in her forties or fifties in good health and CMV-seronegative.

The CDR3: CASSLRRGQTDTQYF. DNA of the CDR3: TGTGCCAGCAGCTTACGCAGGGGGCAGACAGATACGCAGTATTTT. The chain has TRBV7-9 and TRBJ2-3; 8 bases fit TRBD1. Germline lookup yields CDR1 SEHNR and CDR2 FQNEAQ (reference sequence). The ends lost 2 bases at V and 3 bases at J; junction bases unmatched: 4. The CDR3 length is 15 residues.